One sample yielded the 16 T cell receptor beta chains listed below, sequenced in a study of blood T cell repertoires in COVID-19 (dated by TCRdb to 2020 to 2022). Library preparation employed the immunoSEQ multiplex PCR assay. TCRdb obtained this table from immuneACCESS and retained in-frame rearrangements with V and J assigned. These tables miss some clones; where compared with another copy, unresolved V genes account for less than half of the shortfall, and the remainder is unexplained. The sample table holds about 440,000 clones, of which about nine tenths were seen once. Clones ranked in the top ten supply about 0.6% of the sample. The sequencing sample was made of PBMCs or T cells enriched from blood (not recorded which). These receptors all come from a man between 18 and 35 years old who had recovered from COVID-19.

The gene calls are TRBV5-4 and TRBJ1-1; 8 nucleotides line up with TRBD1. CDR3 length: 14 residues. Germline CDR1 and CDR2: SGHNT and YYREEE (reference sequence). V lost 3 bases and J lost 0; bases outside the gene matches: 1. CDR3 DNA sequence: TGTGCCAGCAGCTGGGGACAGGTGAACACTGAAGCTTTCTTT. It specifies CASSWGQVNTEAFF. The whole variable domain, filled in from reference TRBV5-4 and TRBJ1-1, reads ETGVTQSPTHLIKTRGQQVTLRCSSQSGHNTVSWYQQALGQGPQFIFQYYREEENGRGNFPPRFSGLQFPNYSSELNVNALELDDSALYLCASSWGQVNTEAFFGQGTRLTVV.

This clone was picked up one time. V is TRBV3-1 (or the pseudogene TRBV3-2) and J is TRBJ1-6, with D unresolved. Trimming took off 1 base at V and 9 bases at J, with 13 bases between the two ends. CDR1 and CDR2 from the germline V gene are LGHDT and YNNKEL (reference sequence). The CDR3 is 15 residues long. The CDR3 region is CASSQAGMGLSPLHF. In DNA, the CDR3 is TGTGCCAGCAGCCAAGCAGGTATGGGCCTTTCACCCCTCCACTTT.

This sequence joins TRBV11-2 and TRBJ2-1; possible D gene TRBD1, 5 bases. The V gene lost 3 bases and the J gene lost 5 bases, with 8 bases spanning the gap. Germline CDR1 is SGHAT and CDR2 is FQNNGV. CDR3 length: 13 residues. CDR3 DNA sequence: TGTGCCAGCAGCTTGCTCAGGGACAATGAGCAGTTCTTC. Its protein is CASSLLRDNEQFF. The complete variable domain, with remaining parts taken from reference TRBV11-2 and TRBJ2-1, reads EAGVAQSPRYKIIEKRQSVAFWCNPISGHATLYWYQQILGQGPKLLIQFQNNGVVDDSQLPKDRFSAERLKGVDSTLKIQPAKLEDSAVYLCASSLLRDNEQFFGPGTRLTVL.

The rearrangement links TRBV18 to TRBJ1-2, with 8 bases identical to TRBD1. The junction had 9 bases not matched to a gene; V was cut back by 3 bases and J by 6 bases. The CDR3 spans 15 residues. The V gene's germline CDR1 is KGHSH and CDR2 LQKENI. CDR3 DNA sequence: TGTGCCAGCTCACCGGGGACAGGAGCAGATCATGGCTACACCTTC. This sequence encodes CASSPGTGADHGYTF.

V gene TRBV7-9 combines with J gene TRBJ2-4; weak D call: TRBD2 (6 bases). Germline CDR1 and CDR2: SEHNR and FQNEAQ (reference sequence). V was pared by 4 bases and J by 5 bases, with 18 bases between. The CDR3 is 16 residues long. DNA of the CDR3: TGTGCCAGCAGCTCCGTTGGTGGGGGGATGCAAAACATTCAGTACTTC. It specifies CASSSVGGGMQNIQYF. Together with reference TRBV7-9 and TRBJ2-4, the CDR3 gives the full variable domain: DTGVSQNPRHKITKRGQNVTFRCDPISEHNRLYWYRQTLGQGPEFLTYFQNEAQLEKSRLLSDRFSAERPKGSFSTLEIQRTEQGDSAMYLCASSSVGGGMQNIQYFGAGTRLSVL.

The rearrangement joins TRBV4-1 to TRBJ1-1; 7 bases agree with TRBD1. The CDR3 runs 12 residues. Germline CDR1 reads MGHRA; CDR2 reads YSYEKL. Unmatched junction bases numbered 1, after V lost 4 bases and J lost 5 bases. CDR3 amino acids: CASSPGGTEAFF. The CDR3 bases are TGCGCCAGCAGCCCAGGGGGAACTGAAGCTTTCTTT.

This clone has a single count. This sequence joins TRBV14 and TRBJ2-1; maybe TRBD2 (6 bases). CDR1 is SGHDN and CDR2 is FVKESK in the germline V gene. Trimming left V 4 bases short and J 5 bases short, with 21 bases between. The CDR3 is made up of 17 amino acids. CDR3 residues: CASSLGPGTEGHNEQFF. In nucleotides, the CDR3 is TGTGCCAGCAGCCTAGGACCCGGGACTGAAGGCCACAATGAGCAGTTCTTC.

The CDR3 DNA reads as TGTGCCAGCAGCTTGCAATCTAGCGGGGGTAATGAGCAGTTCTTC. Protein sequence: CASSLQSSGGNEQFF. The chain has TRBV5-4 and TRBJ2-1; 10 positions agree with TRBD2. The CDR3 length is 15 residues. Per the germline V gene, CDR1 is SGHNT and CDR2 is YYREEE (reference sequence). The junction had 5 bases not matched to a gene; V was cut back by 1 base and J by 7 bases.

The chain is built from TRBV7-2 and TRBJ2-3; possibly TRBD1 for D (6 bases). The germline gives CDR1 SGHTA, CDR2 FQGNSA. This CDR3 is 14 amino acids long. Trimming removed 5 bases at V and 2 bases at J, with 11 bases between. CDR3 DNA: TGTGCCAGCAGCAGCCGGGACAACACAGATACGCAGTATTTT. Its protein product is CASSSRDNTDTQYF.

This chain links TRBV4-1 with TRBJ1-2; D gene uncertain. Germline values: CDR1 MGHRA, CDR2 YSYEKL. The CDR3 extends over 15 amino acids. V was pared by 4 bases and J by 2 bases, with 14 bases between. The CDR3 region is CASSPLSVVNYGYTF. The CDR3 nucleotides are TGCGCCAGCAGCCCCCTATCGGTCGTCAACTATGGCTACACCTTC.

V usage is TRBV24-1 and J usage is TRBJ2-1, with 7 bases matching TRBD2. Looked up from germline, CDR1 is KGHDR and CDR2 is SFDVKD. The junction had 7 bases not matched to a gene; V was cut back by 2 bases and J by 7 bases. CDR3 length: 15 amino acids. The CDR3 DNA reads as TGTGCCACCAGTGATTCGGGACTAAGGGGAAATGAGCAGTTCTTC. Amino acid sequence: CATSDSGLRGNEQFF.

This sequence joins TRBV5-1 and TRBJ2-1, with 11 bases fitting TRBD2. Losses at the gene ends were 4 bases for V and 0 bases for J; bases not matched to a gene: 6. This CDR3 is 17 amino acids long. CDR1 is SGHRS, CDR2 YFSETQ, per germline. The CDR3 sequence: CASSPSTSGISYNEQFF. DNA of the CDR3: TGCGCCAGCAGCCCGTCGACTAGCGGGATCTCCTACAATGAGCAGTTCTTC.

This rearrangement joins TRBV18 to TRBJ1-4; D uncertain. The length of the CDR3 is 15 residues. Germline CDR1 KGHSH, CDR2 LQKENI. V was clipped by 2 bases and J by 8 bases, with 15 bases between them. The CDR3 sequence is CASSPSVAGGEKLFF. CDR3 in DNA: TGTGCCAGCTCACCATCGGTGGCAGGAGGGGAAAAACTGTTTTTT.

The sample holds one count of this clone. J is TRBJ1-4 and V is TRBV19; no reliable D call. Germline CDR1 reads LNHDA; CDR2 reads SQIVND (reference sequence). Trimming pared 1 base from V and 7 bases from J, leaving 19 bases between. The CDR3 runs to 17 residues. The CDR3: CASSIVRRAPGGEKLFF. The CDR3 nucleotides read TGTGCCAGTAGTATAGTTCGGAGGGCCCCAGGCGGTGAAAAACTGTTTTTT. The full variable domain, with the rest looked up from reference TRBV19 and TRBJ1-4, is DGGITQSPKYLFRKEGQNVTLSCEQNLNHDAMYWYRQDPGQGLRLIYYSQIVNDFQKGDIAEGYSVSREKKESFPLTVTSAQKNPTAFYLCASSIVRRAPGGEKLFFGSGTQLSVL.

The CDR3 sequence: CASSPWQAGGGLGVPQHF. The CDR3 bases are TGTGCCAGCTCACCGTGGCAGGCCGGCGGGGGCTTGGGTGTGCCCCAGCATTTT. This chain uses TRBV18 with TRBJ1-5, with a possible D match to TRBD1 (6 bases). V was cut by 3 bases and J by 9 bases, with 27 bases left in between. Germline V gene sequence: CDR1 KGHSH, CDR2 LQKENI. The CDR3 is made up of 18 amino acids.

The chain couples TRBV5-1 to TRBJ2-3; D remains unclear. The CDR3 is 14 amino acids. Looked up from germline, CDR1 is SGHRS and CDR2 is YFSETQ. V lost 0 bases and J lost 1, with 6 bases in between. The CDR3 DNA follows: TGCGCCAGCAGCTTGGTTCGGGGCACAGATACGCAGTATTTT. Translated: CASSLVRGTDTQYF.